The rows below give T cell receptor beta chains drawn from one sample of a study of blood T cells in healthy people across ages. TCRdb processed the 5' RACE reads anew with MiXCR; each CDR3 protein has one entry. The data hold some 1 million distinct CDR3 sequences, with under 45% observed a single time. Sequencing was carried out using blood. These receptors were taken from a woman aged 55-69 years in good health. Each CDR3 is given with its conserved first and last residue. The D gene is left open where the match is weak. The size field is filled for only some rows; it gives once, few, many or a size class.

V: TRBV11-1; size: few; D: TRBD1; J: TRBJ2-1; CDR3: CASSLVRFGQGDNEQFF; DNA: TGTGCCAGCAGCTTAGTGAGGTTCGGACAGGGGGACAATGAGCAGTTCTTC
V: TRBV12-3/TRBV12-4; size: many; D: .; J: TRBJ2-7; CDR3: CASSHTYEQYF; DNA: TGTGCCAGCAGTCATACCTACGAGCAGTACTTC
V: TRBV2; size: .; D: .; J: TRBJ2-1; CDR3: CASSERTGEFF; DNA: TGTGCCAGCAGTGAACGAACGGGAGAGTTCTTC
V: TRBV20-1; size: .; D: .; J: TRBJ1-1; CDR3: CSARDPGPVAFF; DNA: TGCAGTGCTAGGGACCCCGGACCGGTGGCTTTCTTT
V: TRBV29-1; size: few; D: .; J: TRBJ1-2; CDR3: CSATPGGLHTF; DNA: TGCAGCGCAACCCCAGGCGGGCTCCACACCTTC
V: TRBV6-5; size: .; D: .; J: TRBJ1-2; CDR3: CASSYAGQGAYGYTF; DNA: TGTGCCAGCAGTTACGCGGGGCAGGGCGCCTATGGCTACACCTTC
V: TRBV20-1; size: few; D: TRBD2; J: TRBJ2-3; CDR3: CSARDALLAGGRTDTQYF; DNA: TGCAGTGCTAGAGATGCCCTACTAGCGGGAGGCCGCACAGATACGCAGTATTTT
V: TRBV2; size: .; D: .; J: TRBJ2-4; CDR3: CASSESTLNLAKNIQYF; DNA: TGTGCCAGCAGTGAGTCGACACTGAATCTAGCCAAAAACATTCAGTACTTC
V: TRBV20-1; size: .; D: TRBD2; J: TRBJ2-1; CDR3: CSAREASGRALYEQFF; DNA: TGCAGTGCTAGAGAGGCGAGCGGGAGGGCCCTGTATGAGCAGTTCTTC
V: TRBV11-1; size: .; D: .; J: TRBJ2-2; CDR3: CASSLANLIPTGELFF; DNA: TGTGCCAGCAGCTTAGCTAACCTCATACCCACCGGGGAGCTGTTTTTT
V: TRBV5-1; size: few; D: TRBD1; J: TRBJ1-4; CDR3: CASSVGTGDKLFF; DNA: TGCGCCAGCAGCGTGGGGACAGGGGATAAACTGTTTTTT
V: TRBV27; size: .; D: .; J: TRBJ2-7; CDR3: CASRWSASSYNEQYF; DNA: TGTGCCAGCAGGTGGTCAGCTAGCTCCTACAATGAGCAGTACTTC
V: TRBV14; size: .; D: .; J: TRBJ1-1; CDR3: CASSQIARDTEAFF; DNA: TGTGCCAGCAGCCAAATTGCCCGCGACACTGAAGCTTTCTTT
V: TRBV3-1; size: .; D: TRBD1; J: TRBJ2-7; CDR3: CASSQEGGTGSKYF; DNA: TGTGCCAGCAGCCAAGAAGGGGGGACAGGCAGCAAGTACTTC
V: TRBV10-3; size: .; D: .; J: TRBJ1-4; CDR3: CAISETGYNEKLFF; DNA: TGTGCCATCAGTGAGACAGGGTATAATGAAAAACTGTTTTTT
V: TRBV6-5; size: .; D: .; J: TRBJ2-5; CDR3: CASNLGRGSIQETQYF; DNA: TGTGCCAGCAACCTAGGCAGGGGATCGATCCAAGAGACCCAGTACTTC
V: TRBV6-5; size: once; D: TRBD1; J: TRBJ1-1; CDR3: CASSRSGGTEAFF; DNA: TGTGCCAGCAGTCGGTCAGGGGGGACTGAAGCTTTCTTT
V: TRBV20-1; size: .; D: .; J: TRBJ1-2; CDR3: CSARGRHRNGYTF; DNA: TGCAGTGCTAGGGGAAGACACAGAAATGGCTACACCTTC
V: TRBV20-1; size: .; D: TRBD2; J: TRBJ2-5; CDR3: CSAHPSTSGFYNEQYF; DNA: TGCAGTGCTCACCCATCGACTAGCGGGTTCTACAATGAGCAGTACTTC
V: TRBV7-2; size: .; D: TRBD2; J: TRBJ2-3; CDR3: CASSQLAGVTDTQYF; DNA: TGTGCCAGCAGTCAACTAGCGGGAGTGACAGATACGCAGTATTTT
V: TRBV7-9; size: few; D: TRBD1; J: TRBJ1-2; CDR3: CASSLIKTGVYYGYTF; DNA: TGTGCCAGCAGCTTAATAAAGACAGGGGTATACTATGGCTACACCTTC
V: TRBV28; size: .; D: .; J: TRBJ2-4; CDR3: CASSFDGPQDIQYF; DNA: TGTGCCAGCAGTTTCGACGGGCCTCAAGACATTCAGTACTTC
V: TRBV3-1; size: many; D: .; J: TRBJ1-1; CDR3: CASSQDTGGTEAFF; DNA: TGTGCCAGCAGCCAAGATACGGGGGGCACTGAAGCTTTCTTT
V: TRBV2; size: many; D: .; J: TRBJ2-7; CDR3: CASSEQGMNEQYF; DNA: TGTGCCAGCAGTGAGCAGGGGATGAACGAGCAGTACTTC
V: TRBV2; size: .; D: TRBD2; J: TRBJ2-7; CDR3: CASNRGEGRYEQYF; DNA: TGTGCCAGCAACCGAGGGGAGGGACGGTACGAGCAGTACTTC
V: TRBV20-1; size: few; D: TRBD2; J: TRBJ2-5; CDR3: CSASLAVQETQYF; DNA: TGCAGTGCTAGCCTAGCGGTCCAAGAGACCCAGTACTTC
V: TRBV28; size: .; D: .; J: TRBJ2-2; CDR3: CASSFFGRFGGVNPGELFF; DNA: TGTGCCAGCAGTTTTTTCGGTCGGTTCGGGGGAGTTAACCCCGGGGAGCTGTTTTTT
V: TRBV29-1; size: .; D: TRBD1; J: TRBJ2-1; CDR3: CSVRDRVQEGEQFF; DNA: TGCAGCGTCCGGGACAGGGTTCAAGAGGGAGAGCAGTTCTTC
V: TRBV2; size: .; D: TRBD2; J: TRBJ2-3; CDR3: CASSEKGLADSTDTQYF; DNA: TGTGCCAGCAGTGAAAAGGGACTAGCGGATAGCACAGATACGCAGTATTTT
V: TRBV28; size: few; D: .; J: TRBJ2-5; CDR3: CASSPLSEETQYF; DNA: TGTGCCAGCAGCCCTCTTAGCGAAGAGACCCAGTACTTC
V: TRBV5-5; size: .; D: .; J: TRBJ2-1; CDR3: CASSLAANLHNEQFF; DNA: TGTGCCAGCAGCTTGGCGGCTAACTTACACAATGAGCAGTTCTTC